These 6 T cell receptor beta chains share one sample of origin, sequenced in a study of blood T cells in healthy people across ages. With a J-beta primer mix and a sample-barcoded 5' primer, a second PCR ran about 6 to 11 cycles. TCRdb re-analysed the 5' RACE reads in MiXCR, keeping a single row per CDR3 protein. The sample shows some 710,000 distinct CDR3 sequences, about 46% of them seen only once. The sample comprised blood. These receptors were taken from a man at least 80 years old in good health.

This clonotype was seen repeatedly, ten times or more. This chain links TRBV3-1 with TRBJ2-7; TRBD2 agrees at 9 bases. Trimming took 1 base from V and 0 from J; bases not matched to a gene: 1. This CDR3 region has 15 residues. CDR1 is LGHDT and CDR2 is YNNKEL in the germline V gene (reference sequence). CDR3 sequence reads: CASSQGLAVSYEQYF. Here the CDR3 DNA reads TGTGCCAGCAGCCAAGGACTAGCGGTCTCCTACGAGCAGTACTTC.

This clonotype has just a few counts. This sequence joins TRBV9 and TRBJ2-3; 7 bases map to TRBD1. Germline loops: CDR1 SGDLS, CDR2 YYNGEE. After removal of 0 bases from V and 2 bases from J, the junction contained 3 bases not matched to a gene. The CDR3 is 15 residues long. The CDR3 DNA is TGTGCCAGCAGCGTAGCTGGACAGGCCACAGATACGCAGTATTTT. It specifies CASSVAGQATDTQYF.

This clonotype was counted between two and nine times. V is TRBV2 and J is TRBJ1-6, with a tentative D call TRBD1 (6 bases). CDR1 SNHLY and CDR2 FYNNEI come from the germline V gene. This CDR3 has 13 amino acids. Deletions cut 8 bases from V and 8 bases from J, with 13 bases between. CDR3 in DNA: TGTGCCAGCGCTCCGGGGGCGCATTCACCCCTCCACTTT. This encodes CASAPGAHSPLHF.

V usage is TRBV29-1 and J usage is TRBJ1-4, with no clear D. Trimming stripped 4 bases from V and 5 bases from J, with 11 bases between. The CDR3 runs to 13 residues. The germline gives CDR1 SQVTM, CDR2 ANQGSEA. Here the CDR3 DNA reads TGCAGCGTTGGGCAGGCGAACAATGAAAAACTGTTTTTT. Amino acids: CSVGQANNEKLFF.

This rearrangement joins TRBV6-6 to TRBJ1-1, with D unresolved. There are 13 residues in the CDR3. Per germline, CDR1 MNHNY and CDR2 SVGAGI (reference sequence). Trimming pared 6 bases from V and 1 base from J, leaving 9 bases between. CDR3 sequence: CASRALPNTEAFF. DNA for the CDR3: TGTGCCAGCAGGGCCTTACCGAACACTGAAGCTTTCTTT.

This clonotype was observed a few times. The chain carries TRBV20-1 and TRBJ2-3; no definite D call. From germline, CDR1 is DFQATT and CDR2 SNEGSKA (reference sequence). The CDR3 is 15 residues long. V was clipped by 1 base and J by 0 bases, with 11 bases between them. In DNA form, the CDR3 reads TGCAGTGCTAGAGCCCTGATAGGGAGCACAGATACGCAGTATTTT. Its translation: CSARALIGSTDTQYF.